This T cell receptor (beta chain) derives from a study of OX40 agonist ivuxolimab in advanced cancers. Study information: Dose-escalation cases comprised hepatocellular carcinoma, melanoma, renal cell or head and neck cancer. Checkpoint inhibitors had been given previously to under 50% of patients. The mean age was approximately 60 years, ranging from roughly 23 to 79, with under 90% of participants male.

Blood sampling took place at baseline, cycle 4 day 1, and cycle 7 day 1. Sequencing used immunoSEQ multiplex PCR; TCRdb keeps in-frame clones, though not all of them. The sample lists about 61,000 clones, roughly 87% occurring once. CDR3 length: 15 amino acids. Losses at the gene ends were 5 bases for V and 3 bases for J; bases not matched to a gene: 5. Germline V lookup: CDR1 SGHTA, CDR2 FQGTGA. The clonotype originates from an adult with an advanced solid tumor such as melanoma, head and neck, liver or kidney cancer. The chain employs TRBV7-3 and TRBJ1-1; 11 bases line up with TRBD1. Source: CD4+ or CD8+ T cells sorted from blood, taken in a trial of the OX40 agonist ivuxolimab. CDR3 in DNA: TGTGCCAGCAGCCAAGGGACAGGGGGTTACACTGAAGCTTTCTTT. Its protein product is CASSQGTGGYTEAFF.